This T cell receptor beta chain was captured by sequencing in a study of vaccination and CD4 T cells after COVID-19. Treatment here: roughly 10-day PBMC culture with coronavirus spike peptide pools or control peptides (ViraFEST assay). Following expansion of antigen-specific T cells with peptide pools, ViraFEST then sequenced TCRs. Sequencing of DNA taken from cultured CD4+ T cells relied on the Oncomine TCR Beta short-read assay. TCRdb re-analysed the PCR reads in MiXCR, keeping a single row per CDR3 protein. The data contain about 15,000 distinct CDR3 sequences, approximately 50% of them seen just once; the ten biggest clones take up roughly 17%. The CDR3 has 16 amino acids. Germline CDR1 reads SGHVS; CDR2 reads FQNEAQ. V lost 3 bases to trimming and J lost 5 bases; unmatched junction nucleotides: 9. This clonotype was found a few times. The antigen remains unidentified.

The sequencing sample was made of CD4+ T cells from blood, cultured in vitro. This TCR was sampled from a human donor who had recovered from COVID-19. V is TRBV7-8 and J is TRBJ2-3; the match to TRBD2 covers 9 bases. This CDR3 is CASSLFRSLAGDTQYF. CDR3 DNA: TGTGCCAGCAGCTTGTTCCGCTCACTAGCGGGAGATACGCAGTATTTT.